The entry below gives a single T cell receptor beta chain sequence along with its context. In terms of age and location, participants ranged from roughly 18 to 89 years and lived in about two dozen US areas. Original processing notes: Scientists estimated how many nucleated cells there were by amplifying reference gene primers. The table came from immunoSEQ multiplex PCR; TCRdb's copy has only in-frame clones and leaves some out. V, J and clone size are taken as reported in that table, and D and trimming were inferred from the DNA itself. The table includes under 350,000 clones, around nine tenths detected once. Trimming cost V 3 bases and J 11 bases; bases outside gene matches: 6. The CDR3 loop spans 13 amino acids. This specimen comes from a study of blood T cell repertoires in COVID-19. Overall study context: Sites in the United States, Italy and Spain provided acute and convalescent COVID-19 samples. Sample material is recorded as cDNA or gDNA derived from T cells, B-cell-depleted T cells, or PBMCs.

This receptor was taken from a man aged 55 to 70 who had recovered from COVID-19. This chain joins TRBV12-3 or TRBV12-4 and TRBJ1-1, with 10 bases matching TRBD1. The material sequenced was PBMCs or T cells enriched from blood (not recorded which). Here the CDR3 DNA reads TGTGCCAGCAGTTTCGGACAGGGGGTGAATGCTTTCTTT. Translation gives CASSFGQGVNAFF.